The 29 T cell receptor beta chains below all came from one sample that was sequenced in a study of lymphopenia after photon versus proton radiotherapy. Produced via immunoSEQ multiplex PCR; TCRdb's table is partial and in-frame only. The sample shows tens of thousands of clones, around four fifths of them seen only once. The sequences come from peripheral blood, collected from a patient treated with photon-based radiotherapy. The receptor source for this set is a man in his fifties or sixties with gastric cancer.

This sequence joins TRBV5-1 and TRBJ2-2; TRBD1 matches 8 bases. V dropped 3 bases and J dropped 1; count of bases not matched to a gene: 5. CDR1 is SGHRS and CDR2 is YFSETQ in the germline V gene. The CDR3 extends over 16 amino acids. The CDR3 loop is CASSSTGTGNTGELFF. CDR3 nucleotides: TGCGCCAGCAGCTCGACCGGGACAGGGAACACCGGGGAGCTGTTTTTT. Together with reference TRBV5-1 and TRBJ2-2, the CDR3 gives the full variable domain: KAGVTQTPRYLIKTRGQQVTLSCSPISGHRSVSWYQQTPGQGLQFLFEYFSETQRNKGNFPGRFSGRQFSNSRSEMNVSTLELGDSALYLCASSSTGTGNTGELFFGEGSRLTVL.

The rearrangement joins TRBV29-1 to TRBJ2-5; D uncertain. Trimming pared 2 bases from V and 1 base from J, leaving 8 bases between. CDR1 and CDR2 (germline): SQVTM, ANQGSEA. The CDR3 loop spans 13 amino acids. The CDR3 region is CSVEPSAQETQYF. CDR3 coding DNA: TGCAGCGTTGAACCGTCAGCCCAAGAGACCCAGTACTTC.

In this sample, this clone turned up once. The chain couples TRBV28 to TRBJ2-1; 10 bases fit TRBD2. There are 15 residues in the CDR3. Trimming took 6 bases from V and 8 from J; bases not matched to a gene: 10. The germline V gene has CDR1 MDHEN and CDR2 SYDVKM. The CDR3 DNA sequence: TGTGCCAGCAGGGAACAAAGCGGGAGGGCCCATGAGCAGTTCTTC. It yields the protein CASREQSGRAHEQFF.

The chain is built from TRBV12-5 and TRBJ2-7, with 12 bases aligning to TRBD1. V lost 6 bases, J lost 3 bases, and 6 bases stayed unmatched. The CDR3 covers 15 residues. Germline lookup yields CDR1 LGHNT and CDR2 FRNRAP. In DNA, the CDR3 is TGTGCTAGTGGCCCAGGGACAGGGGGCCACTACGAGCAGTACTTC. This gives the protein CASGPGTGGHYEQYF. The entire variable domain, with the rest obtained from reference TRBV12-5 and TRBJ2-7, is as follows: DARVTQTPRHKVTEMGQEVTMRCQPILGHNTVFWYRQTMMQGLELLAYFRNRAPLDDSGMPKDRFSAEMPDATLATLKIQPSEPRDSAVYFCASGPGTGGHYEQYFGPGTRLTVT.

The chain couples TRBV5-6 to TRBJ2-3; D gene ambiguous. V lost 4 bases to trimming and J lost 3 bases, with 9 bases between them. The CDR3 runs 13 residues. Germline V gives CDR1 SGHDT, CDR2 YYEEEE. This CDR3 reads CASSRPGTDTQYF. The CDR3 bases are TGTGCCAGCAGCCGACCTGGAACAGATACGCAGTATTTT.

The CDR3 is CASSQDLGLGYTF. In DNA, the CDR3 is TGCGCCAGCAGCCAAGATTTAGGTCTTGGCTACACCTTC. This chain connects TRBV4-3 to TRBJ1-2; no firm D call. This CDR3 has 13 residues. The V end lost 0 bases, the J end lost 7 bases, and 9 bases lay between the germline ends. Germline-derived CDR1 and CDR2 are LGHNA and YSLEER.

The rearrangement uses TRBV30 and TRBJ2-7; D may match TRBD1 or TRBD2 (5 bases each). The CDR3 totals 11 residues. Germline V gene lookup returns CDR1 GTSNPN and CDR2 SVGIG (reference sequence). The ends were cut back, 4 bases at V and 5 bases at J, with 9 bases in the middle. CDR3 sequence: CAWMGRDEQYF. The CDR3 bases are TGTGCCTGGATGGGACGGGACGAGCAGTACTTC.

This sequence joins TRBV15 and TRBJ2-2; TRBD2 matches at 10 bases. The CDR3 sequence is 17 residues long. Germline V CDR1 and CDR2: LNHNV, YYDKDF (reference sequence). V was clipped by 0 bases and J by 6 bases; unmatched bases: 7. The CDR3 coding sequence is TGTGCCACCAGCAGAGAGGGCCCTAGCGGGAGCTCCGGGGAGCTGTTTTTT. This codes for CATSREGPSGSSGELFF.

The chain is built from TRBV7-8 and TRBJ1-1; D may be TRBD1 (5 bases). Germline-derived CDR1 and CDR2 are SGHVS and FQNEAQ. This CDR3 region has 13 residues. V was pared by 3 bases and J by 1 base, with 6 bases between. As DNA, the CDR3 is TGTGCCAGCAGCTTTGGGACGAACACTGAAGCTTTCTTT. Residues: CASSFGTNTEAFF. Full variable domain (rest looked up from reference TRBV7-8 and TRBJ1-1): GAGVSQSPRYKVAKRGQDVALRCDPISGHVSLFWYQQALGQGPEFLTYFQNEAQLDKSGLPSDRFFAERPEGSVSTLKIQRTQQEDSAVYLCASSFGTNTEAFFGQGTRLTVV.

V gene TRBV11-2 combines with J gene TRBJ1-5, with 8 bases matching TRBD1. Trimming removed 5 bases from V and 1 base from J; junction bases left unmatched: 4. The CDR3 runs 15 residues. Germline V gene lookup returns CDR1 SGHAT and CDR2 FQNNGV. The CDR3 here is CASSPGGASNQPQHF. The CDR3 nucleotides read TGTGCCAGCAGCCCAGGGGGCGCGAGCAATCAGCCCCAGCATTTT.

The chain uses TRBV27 and TRBJ2-1; D is undetermined. V was cut by 0 bases and J by 6 bases, with 6 bases left in between. Germline CDR1 is MNHEY and CDR2 is SMNVEV (reference sequence). The CDR3 runs to 13 residues. CDR3 residues: CASSLSRTNEQFF. The CDR3 DNA follows: TGTGCCAGCAGTTTATCTAGAACCAATGAGCAGTTCTTC.

A single count supports this clone. No conserved phenylalanine or tryptophan ends this CDR3, so it is likely a read error. It is unclear where the CDR3 begins or ends on the DNA, so no DNA is shown, and the CDR3 is as TCRdb lists it. V and J are TRBV6-1 and TRBJ2-7; the table names TRBD2, a call not compared with the DNA. Inclusive of both ends, the CDR3 amounts to 12 amino acids. Germline V CDR1 and CDR2: MNHNS, SASEGT. The CDR3 protein is CASSEGLAGLRY.

The gene calls are TRBV4-3 and TRBJ2-1, with 10 bases identical to TRBD1. The germline V gene encodes CDR1 LGHNA and CDR2 YSLEER. Trimming removed 4 bases from V and 6 bases from J; junction bases left unmatched: 3. The CDR3 is 14 amino acids. CDR3 DNA: TGCGCCAGCAGCCTTCGGACAGGGGGCAATGAGCAGTTCTTC. Translated, it gives CASSLRTGGNEQFF.

V usage is TRBV7-2 and J usage is TRBJ2-7; 10 nucleotides align to TRBD2. The V gene end was trimmed by 5 bases and the J gene end by 2 bases; junction bases not matched to a gene: 6. This CDR3 is 15 amino acids long. Germline values: CDR1 SGHTA, CDR2 FQGNSA. The CDR3 sequence: CASSLGTSVTYEQYF. The CDR3 bases are TGTGCCAGCAGCCTCGGGACTAGCGTTACCTACGAGCAGTACTTC.

The V call is TRBV18, the J call TRBJ2-2; the match to TRBD1 covers 7 bases. The V segment lost 6 bases and the J segment 5 bases; nucleotides outside the gene matches: 12. CDR1 is KGHSH and CDR2 is LQKENI in the germline V gene. The CDR3 is 16 residues long. CDR3 sequence: CASSMTRQGGTGELFF. Here the CDR3 DNA reads TGTGCCAGCTCGATGACCCGACAGGGTGGAACCGGGGAGCTGTTTTTT. Supplemented by reference TRBV18 and TRBJ2-2, the full variable domain reads NAGVMQNPRHLVRRRGQEARLRCSPMKGHSHVYWYRQLPEEGLKFMVYLQKENIIDESGMPKERFSAEFPKEGPSILRIQQVVRGDSAAYFCASSMTRQGGTGELFFGEGSRLTVL.

CDR3 in amino acids: CASSLGGTGSGNTIYF. The CDR3 region has the DNA TGTGCCAGCAGTTTAGGGGGGACAGGATCTGGAAACACCATATATTTT. The V gene is TRBV28, the J gene TRBJ1-3, with 8 bases identical to TRBD1. CDR3 length: 16 residues. Germline assignment: CDR1 MDHEN and CDR2 SYDVKM. Unmatched junction bases numbered 4, after V lost 2 bases and J lost 1 base.

In this sample, this clone turned up many times. V and J are TRBV11-2 and TRBJ1-2; a possible D gene is TRBD1 (6 bases). V was cut by 4 bases and J by 8 bases, with 17 bases left in between. Germline V lookup: CDR1 SGHAT, CDR2 FQNNGV. This CDR3 is 14 amino acids long. Here the CDR3 DNA reads TGTGCCAGCAGCTCCCATGGACAGCAGGGGGGCTACACCTTC. Protein sequence: CASSSHGQQGGYTF.

The chain combines TRBV7-2 with TRBJ1-2; D uncertain. The ends were cut back, 3 bases at V and 2 bases at J, with 7 bases in the middle. This CDR3 is 13 amino acids long. The germline V gene encodes CDR1 SGHTA and CDR2 FQGNSA. CDR3 residues: CASSFLRNYGYTF. Here the CDR3 DNA reads TGTGCCAGCAGCTTTCTCCGGAACTATGGCTACACCTTC.

The genes are TRBV10-3 and TRBJ1-1; weak D call: TRBD1 (6 bases). CDR3 size: 12 residues. CDR1 is ENHRY and CDR2 is SYGVKD in the germline V gene. The germline V and J ends were trimmed by 4 bases and 5 bases, with 8 bases remaining between them. The CDR3 DNA reads as TGTGCCATCAGTGGGGGGGCAACTGAAGCTTTCTTT. Encoded protein: CAISGGATEAFF.

The rearrangement links TRBV27 to TRBJ2-2; 13 positions match TRBD2. Germline loops: CDR1 MNHEY, CDR2 SMNVEV (reference sequence). With 3 bases clipped from V and 5 bases from J, the junction kept 9 bases outside the gene matches. CDR3 length equals 18 residues. This chain's CDR3 is CASSFRTSGRPRTGELFF. CDR3 nucleotides: TGTGCCAGCAGTTTTCGGACTAGCGGGAGACCAAGGACCGGGGAGCTGTTTTTT.

CDR3 DNA: TGCGCCAGCAGCCCCGGACAGGGGGTTGAAAAACTGTTTTTT. Protein sequence: CASSPGQGVEKLFF. This rearrangement joins TRBV5-1 to TRBJ1-4; TRBD1 matches 10 bases. The V segment lost 4 bases and the J segment 7 bases; nucleotides outside the gene matches: 4. Germline CDR1 reads SGHRS; CDR2 reads YFSETQ. This CDR3 comprises 14 residues.

The rearrangement links TRBV2 to TRBJ2-1, with 8 bases aligning to TRBD1. The length of the CDR3 is 15 residues. Germline V lookup: CDR1 SNHLY, CDR2 FYNNEI. The J segment lost 3 bases and the V segment lost 6 bases, leaving 7 bases of the junction unmatched. This CDR3 reads CASSPLTGGYNEQFF. The CDR3 DNA follows: TGTGCCAGCAGCCCCCTAACAGGGGGCTACAATGAGCAGTTCTTC.

The rearrangement links TRBV11-3 to TRBJ2-5, with TRBD2 as a possible D gene (5 bases). CDR3 length: 15 residues. Germline V lookup: CDR1 SGHNT, CDR2 YENEEA. V dropped 2 bases and J dropped 5 bases, with 15 bases sitting between them. This CDR3 reads CASSLSGSSRETQYF. Here the CDR3 DNA reads TGTGCCAGCAGCTTAAGTGGGTCTAGCCGGGAGACCCAGTACTTC.

The V and J genes are TRBV19 and TRBJ2-4, with 12 nucleotides matching TRBD1. The length of the CDR3 is 17 residues. Germline V lookup: CDR1 LNHDA, CDR2 SQIVND (reference sequence). Losses at the gene ends were 1 base for V and 7 bases for J; bases not matched to a gene: 8. CDR3 region: CASSIAGTGGLLNIQYF. CDR3 in DNA: TGTGCCAGTAGTATAGCCGGGACAGGGGGCCTTCTGAACATTCAGTACTTC.

DNA of the CDR3: TGTGCCAGCAGCAAAACCGGGACAGGGAGCCGCGAGCAGTTCTTC. It encodes CASSKTGTGSREQFF. The genes are TRBV9 and TRBJ2-1; 9 positions agree with TRBD1. V was pared by 4 bases and J by 10 bases, with 12 bases of the junction left unmatched. Germline assignment: CDR1 SGDLS and CDR2 YYNGEE. This CDR3 comprises 15 residues.

The V call is TRBV4-1, the J call TRBJ1-1; 10 bases are a match to TRBD1. This CDR3 is 15 amino acids long. V was pared by 5 bases and J by 1 base, with 4 bases of the junction left unmatched. CDR1 and CDR2 (germline): MGHRA, YSYEKL. The CDR3 nucleotides read TGCGCCAGCAGCGCCCGACAGGGGGCGAACACTGAAGCTTTCTTT. Translation: CASSARQGANTEAFF.

The chain joins TRBV7-9 to TRBJ1-2; D is possibly TRBD1 (6 bases). CDR1 SEHNR and CDR2 FQNEAQ come from the germline V gene (reference sequence). V lost 4 bases to trimming and J lost 3 bases, with 15 bases between them. The CDR3 sequence is 15 residues long. The DNA of the CDR3 is TGTGCCAGCAGCTCCGATTCCCCAGGGGACTATGGCTACACCTTC. Its protein product is CASSSDSPGDYGYTF.

The chain uses TRBV28 and TRBJ1-5, with D perhaps TRBD1 (5 bases). V dropped 7 bases and J dropped 6 bases, with 16 bases sitting between them. The CDR3 runs 14 residues. Germline lookup yields CDR1 MDHEN and CDR2 SYDVKM. In DNA, the CDR3 is TGTGCCAGCAACAACGCCAGGGCTGGTCAGCCCCAGCATTTT. It encodes CASNNARAGQPQHF.

The rearrangement uses TRBV2 and TRBJ1-5; D may be TRBD1 (5 bases). Trimming stripped 0 bases from V and 9 bases from J, with 15 bases between. The germline CDR1 and CDR2 sequences are SNHLY and FYNNEI. This CDR3 contains 15 residues. In nucleotides, the CDR3 is TGTGCCAGCAGTGAAGCACTGGGGGGATTGGGGCCCCAGCATTTT. Translation: CASSEALGGLGPQHF.